A selection of T cell receptor beta chains follows, all from one sample in a study of T cells in Graves' hyperthyroidism and ophthalmopathy. TCRdb passed the multiplex PCR reads through MiXCR, listing each CDR3 protein once. This sample carries hundreds of thousands of distinct CDR3 sequences, about half of them seen once, and the ten largest clones take approximately 8.2%. Sequencing was done on a sample of peripheral blood or thyroid tissue (not recorded which). The receptors here all came from a woman in her late teens or twenties with Graves' hyperthyroidism. CDR3s include the opening cysteine and the closing phenylalanine or tryptophan. A D gene is named only where the DNA matches it firmly. Size is stated for part of the rows, as once, few or many counts, or as a class when the clone is expanded.

j_gene,len,d_gene,v_gene,abundance,CDR3nt,CDR3aa
TRBJ1-5,13,NA,TRBV20-1,NA,TGCAGTGCTAGCCAGGACCCCAATCAGCCCCAGCATTTT,CSASQDPNQPQHF
TRBJ2-7,12,NA,TRBV29-1,many,TGCAGCGTTGGTTCCGGGCTCAACGAGCAGTACTTC,CSVGSGLNEQYF
TRBJ2-7,14,NA,TRBV6-5,few,TGTGCCAGCAGTTACTTAGAGTCGCGGCACGAGCAGTACTTC,CASSYLESRHEQYF
TRBJ2-7,17,TRBD2,TRBV5-1,NA,TGCGCCAGCAGCCAGTCGCGAGGAGCGGGAGACCCCTACGAGCAGTACTTC,CASSQSRGAGDPYEQYF
TRBJ2-3,14,NA,TRBV7-3,NA,TGTGCCAGCAGCTTGGCGGACAGAACAGATACGCAGTATTTT,CASSLADRTDTQYF
TRBJ1-5,16,NA,TRBV15,many,TGTGCCACCAGCAGAGATTCCCAATATAGCAATCAGCCCCAGCATTTT,CATSRDSQYSNQPQHF
TRBJ1-3,15,TRBD1,TRBV7-9,few,TGTGCCAGCAGCTTACAGGGGGCGGCTGGAAACACCATATATTTT,CASSLQGAAGNTIYF
TRBJ2-7,15,TRBD2,TRBV7-6,NA,TGTGCCTGGAGTGTCACTAGCGGGAGTAGCTACGAGCAGTACTTC,CAWSVTSGSSYEQYF
TRBJ2-7,16,TRBD1,TRBV6-1,NA,TGTACCAGCAGTCCCGAGCCCTGGACAGGGGGCTACGAGCAGTACTTC,CTSSPEPWTGGYEQYF
TRBJ2-7,14,TRBD1,TRBV24-1,NA,TGTGCCACCAGTGACCGGACAGGGGGCGGCTGGCAGTACTTC,CATSDRTGGGWQYF
TRBJ1-2,9,NA,TRBV20-1,many,TGCAGTGCTGCATATGGCTACACCTTC,CSAAYGYTF
TRBJ1-2,14,NA,TRBV20-1,NA,TGCAGTGCTAGGCTACAGGGATTGAACTATGGCTACACCTTC,CSARLQGLNYGYTF
TRBJ1-2,12,TRBD1,TRBV19,NA,TGTGCCCAGAGGGGGCAGGAATATGGCTACACCTTC,CAQRGQEYGYTF
TRBJ1-2,15,TRBD1,TRBV20-1,NA,TGCAGTGCTAGTAACCCGACAGGGAGAAACTATGGCTACACCTTC,CSASNPTGRNYGYTF
TRBJ1-1,17,NA,TRBV7-2,once,TGCGCCAGCAACTCAGTACCGGGTGTTACTAAGGGCACTGAAGCTTTCTTT,CASNSVPGVTKGTEAFF
TRBJ2-7,13,TRBD1,TRBV7-4,NA,TGTGCCAGCAGCTCCCAAGGACAGGGCGAGCAGTACTTC,CASSSQGQGEQYF
TRBJ1-3,15,NA,TRBV10-3,many,TGTGCCATCAGTGAGAGGACAGCTTCTGGAAACACCATATATTTT,CAISERTASGNTIYF
TRBJ1-1,11,NA,TRBV6-5,many,TGTGCCAGCAGGGGGAACACTGAAGCTTTCTTT,CASRGNTEAFF
TRBJ1-1,10,NA,TRBV29-1,few,TGCAGCGTTATAAATATTGGAGCTTTCTTT,CSVINIGAFF
TRBJ1-1,14,NA,TRBV6-5,NA,TGTGCCAGCAGTTACCTGGACAAGAACACTGAAGCTTTCTTT,CASSYLDKNTEAFF
TRBJ1-2,12,NA,TRBV20-1,many,TGCAGTGCTACACGGGGGAGAATCGGCTACACCTTC,CSATRGRIGYTF
TRBJ1-2,16,NA,TRBV7-8,many,TGTGCCAGCAGCTTAGTAAGTTCGGCAGGGAAGGATGGCTACACCTTC,CASSLVSSAGKDGYTF
TRBJ1-1,12,NA,TRBV2,NA,TGTGCCAGCAGGGAGGTTACGGATGAAGCTTTCTTT,CASREVTDEAFF
TRBJ1-2,15,NA,TRBV19,once,TGTGCCAGTAGTGACTATACGGACCCTAACTATGGCTACACCTTC,CASSDYTDPNYGYTF
TRBJ1-1,14,TRBD1,TRBV10-3,NA,TGTGCCAGCACCGCGACAGGGGGTTGGACTGAAGCTTTCTTT,CASTATGGWTEAFF
TRBJ2-7,15,TRBD2,TRBV7-6,few,TGCGCCAGCAGCGCTCTAGCGGGAGGGTCCTCCGAGCAGTACTTC,CASSALAGGSSEQYF
TRBJ2-7,13,NA,TRBV20-1,NA,TGCAGTGCACCCGCCTATGGGTCCTACGAGCAGTACTTC,CSAPAYGSYEQYF
TRBJ2-7,14,TRBD1,TRBV19,few,TGTGCCAGTAAGGAGCGCAGGGGGCGGGGCGAGCAGTACTTC,CASKERRGRGEQYF
TRBJ1-2,11,TRBD1,TRBV29-1,NA,TGCAGCGTTGGTCCAGGGGGATACTACACCTTC,CSVGPGGYYTF
TRBJ2-2,14,NA,TRBV7-9,few,TGTGCCAGCAGCTCCCAACAGAACACCGGGGAGCTGTTTTTT,CASSSQQNTGELFF
TRBJ1-4,16,TRBD1,TRBV15,NA,TGTGCCACCAGCAGAGATCCCGGACAGGTTAATGAAAAACTGTTTTTT,CATSRDPGQVNEKLFF
TRBJ2-5,11,NA,TRBV10-3,NA,TGTGCCATTCTGGGCCAAGAGACCCAGTACTTC,CAILGQETQYF
TRBJ1-2,13,NA,TRBV29-1,many,TGCAGCGTTGTACAAGTCCACGGGAATGGCTACACCTTC,CSVVQVHGNGYTF
TRBJ1-5,16,TRBD1,TRBV7-8,NA,TGTGCCAGCAGCTTAGGACAGGGGAGAAACAATCAGCCCCAGCATTTT,CASSLGQGRNNQPQHF
TRBJ2-7,15,NA,TRBV2,NA,TGTGCCAGCAGTGAGAGGGAGGCTCCCTCCTACGAGCAGTACTTC,CASSEREAPSYEQYF
TRBJ1-4,15,NA,TRBV7-3,NA,TGTGCCAGCAGCTTAGATCAGGGGCGCGGTGAAAAACTGTTTTTT,CASSLDQGRGEKLFF
TRBJ1-5,17,NA,TRBV2,many,TGTGCCAGCAGTTCTACCTCGAGGGGGGTCAGGAATCAGCCCCAGCATTTT,CASSSTSRGVRNQPQHF
TRBJ2-7,15,NA,TRBV7-8,NA,TGTGCCAGCAGCTTAGCCCTAATAGGCTCCTACGAGCAGTACTTC,CASSLALIGSYEQYF
TRBJ2-5,12,NA,TRBV20-1,few,TGCAGTGCTAGTAAGGCCGCGGAGACCCAGTACTTC,CSASKAAETQYF
TRBJ2-2,15,TRBD1,TRBV29-1,few,TGCAGCGTTGAACCGGGACAGGGGGCAATCGGGGAGCTGTTTTTT,CSVEPGQGAIGELFF
TRBJ2-5,13,NA,TRBV5-4,few,TGTGCCAGCAGTTACGACCAAGGGAAGACCCAGTACTTC,CASSYDQGKTQYF
TRBJ2-7,14,NA,TRBV7-9,many,TGTGCCAGCAGCTTATCCTCCACGTCCCACGAGCAGTACTTC,CASSLSSTSHEQYF
TRBJ2-5,15,NA,TRBV7-2,few,TGTGCCAGCAGACCATTCGAGCGGAGCCAGGAGACCCAGTACTTC,CASRPFERSQETQYF
TRBJ2-2,14,NA,TRBV20-1,NA,TGCAGTGCTAGAGCCGCACAGGTTGGCGGGGAGCTGTTTTTT,CSARAAQVGGELFF
TRBJ1-2,13,NA,TRBV7-9,NA,TGTGCCAGCAGCCATGCGACGGCTTTGGGCTACACCTTC,CASSHATALGYTF
TRBJ1-4,17,TRBD1,TRBV15,NA,TGTGCCACCAGCAGAGAGGCAACGGGACAGGGGAATGAAAAACTGTTTTTT,CATSREATGQGNEKLFF
TRBJ2-7,14,NA,TRBV14,NA,TGTGCCAGCAGCCGTCAGGGCCAACCCTACGAGCAGTACTTC,CASSRQGQPYEQYF
TRBJ1-5,14,NA,TRBV7-9,NA,TGCGCCAGCAGCCAAGATAACGGTCTAAGTCCCCAGCATTTT,CASSQDNGLSPQHF